These 14 T cell receptor beta chains were sequenced from one sample in a study of T cell changes during pregnancy in multiple sclerosis. Method: immunoSEQ multiplex PCR; TCRdb's copy keeps in-frame clones and lacks some. The sample consists of about 68,000 clones, about nine tenths of them appearing once. The sequencing here drew on peripheral blood, taken in the third trimester of pregnancy. Receptors were obtained from a female donor with multiple sclerosis, enrolled in a pregnancy study.

The genes are TRBV5-4 and TRBJ2-5, with 10 bases fitting TRBD2. The germline gives CDR1 SGHNT, CDR2 YYREEE (reference sequence). V shed 4 bases and J 4 bases; nucleotides not matched to a gene: 13. CDR3 length equals 17 residues. In DNA form, the CDR3 reads TGTGCCAGCAGCCTGACCCCAAGCGGGGGGGCGGGAGAGACCCAGTACTTC. It is translated as CASSLTPSGGAGETQYF.

The chain couples TRBV19 to TRBJ1-5; 8 bases are a match to TRBD1. CDR3 length equals 13 residues. V shed 8 bases and J 4 bases; nucleotides not matched to a gene: 4. Germline V gene sequence: CDR1 LNHDA, CDR2 SQIVND (reference sequence). CDR3 protein: CASGQGANQPQHF. The CDR3 bases are TGTGCCAGTGGCCAGGGGGCAAATCAGCCCCAGCATTTT.

The V and J genes are TRBV7-9 and TRBJ1-4; D gene ambiguous. V was pared by 3 bases and J by 4 bases, with 9 bases between. The CDR3 has 14 amino acids. Germline-derived CDR1 and CDR2 are SEHNR and FQNEAQ (reference sequence). For the CDR3, the DNA is TGTGCCAGCAGCTTGGGAGGGATTAATGAAAAACTGTTTTTT. It encodes CASSLGGINEKLFF. The full variable domain, in which reference TRBV7-9 and TRBJ1-4 provide the parts outside the CDR3, is DTGVSQNPRHKITKRGQNVTFRCDPISEHNRLYWYRQTLGQGPEFLTYFQNEAQLEKSRLLSDRFSAERPKGSFSTLEIQRTEQGDSAMYLCASSLGGINEKLFFGSGTQLSVL.

J is TRBJ1-1 and V is TRBV19; a possible D gene is TRBD1 (5 bases). V shed 5 bases and J shed 0 bases, with 13 bases lying between them. Per the germline V gene, CDR1 is LNHDA and CDR2 is SQIVND (reference sequence). The CDR3 spans 15 residues. The CDR3 nucleotides are TGTGCCAGTAGTCCCCTGACAGCGCTGAACACTGAAGCTTTCTTT. It is translated as CASSPLTALNTEAFF.

The V call is TRBV27, the J call TRBJ2-7; 9 bases are a match to TRBD1. Germline V gene sequence: CDR1 MNHEY, CDR2 SMNVEV (reference sequence). This CDR3 has 16 amino acids. Losses at the gene ends were 4 bases for V and 1 base for J; bases not matched to a gene: 8. DNA of the CDR3: TGTGCCAGCAGTTCCGAGGCCGGGACAGGGTCCTACGAGCAGTACTTC. It codes for CASSSEAGTGSYEQYF.

CDR3: CTSSHKGSGNGAISYNEQFF. Here the CDR3 DNA reads TGCACCAGCAGCCACAAGGGCAGCGGCAATGGCGCAATTTCCTACAATGAGCAGTTCTTC. This rearrangement joins TRBV1 to TRBJ2-1; TRBD2 was called by the table and not checked on the DNA. TRBV1 is flagged as a pseudogene. The CDR3 loop spans 20 amino acids.

As DNA, the CDR3 is TGTGCCAGCTCACCGAATCGGGGGAAGACGAACACTGAAGCTTTCTTT. Protein product: CASSPNRGKTNTEAFF. V is TRBV18 and J is TRBJ1-1; D may be TRBD1 (5 bases). Germline CDR1 and CDR2: KGHSH and LQKENI. Trimming removed 3 bases at V and 1 base at J, with 15 bases between. The length of the CDR3 is 16 residues.

This sequence joins TRBV7-2 and TRBJ1-6, with D hard to call. The length of the CDR3 is 12 residues. V gave up 3 bases and J gave up 6 bases, with 3 bases separating them. CDR1 is SGHTA, CDR2 FQGNSA, per germline. The CDR3 nucleotides read TGTGCCAGCAGCTTCGGTAATTCACCCCTCCACTTT. This gives the protein CASSFGNSPLHF.

J is TRBJ1-1 and V is TRBV18; unclear D gene. Germline values: CDR1 KGHSH, CDR2 LQKENI. V was shortened by 2 bases and J by 7 bases, with 20 bases between the two germline ends. CDR3 length equals 16 residues. CDR3 residues: CASSPYTSAEVSEAFF. The DNA for the CDR3 is TGTGCCAGCTCACCATACACGTCGGCGGAGGTTAGTGAAGCTTTCTTT.

The CDR3 DNA sequence: TGTGCCAGTAGTATAGGGGACAGGCGCAATCAGCCCCAGCATTTT. It yields the protein CASSIGDRRNQPQHF. The gene calls are TRBV19 and TRBJ1-5, with 8 bases aligning to TRBD1. The V gene end was trimmed by 1 base and the J gene end by 2 bases; junction bases not matched to a gene: 1. The CDR3 spans 15 residues. Germline V gives CDR1 LNHDA, CDR2 SQIVND (reference sequence).

The chain couples TRBV18 to TRBJ1-5; weak D call: TRBD1 (6 bases). CDR3 length: 17 residues. Germline CDR1 reads KGHSH; CDR2 reads LQKENI. V shed 5 bases and J shed 0 bases, with 17 bases lying between them. CDR3 amino acids: CASSSVWGHSSNQPQHF. The CDR3 DNA follows: TGTGCCAGCTCATCGGTTTGGGGACACAGTAGCAATCAGCCCCAGCATTTT.

This clone has a handful of counts. The chain is built from TRBV4-3 and TRBJ1-2; D uncertain. From germline, CDR1 is LGHNA and CDR2 YSLEER. V gave up 0 bases and J gave up 9 bases, with 11 bases separating them. The CDR3 covers 13 residues. In DNA form, the CDR3 reads TGCGCCAGCAGCCAAGATCGCGGGCAGAGCTACACCTTC. It is translated as CASSQDRGQSYTF.

This clone was counted only a few times. V usage is TRBV6-1 and J usage is TRBJ1-3; possible D gene TRBD1, 6 bases. V shed 6 bases and J shed 4 bases, with 13 bases lying between them. The CDR3 runs to 14 residues. Germline lookup yields CDR1 MNHNS and CDR2 SASEGT. This chain's CDR3 is CASSSDTGGNTIYF. The CDR3 DNA is TGTGCCAGCAGCTCGGACACAGGGGGAAACACCATATATTTT.

The CDR3 nucleotides read TGTGCCAGCAGCCGCGATAATAGCAATCAGCCCCAGCATTTT. It codes for CASSRDNSNQPQHF. The chain uses TRBV4-2 and TRBJ1-5; D gene uncertain. The V gene's germline CDR1 is LGHNA and CDR2 YNFKEQ. The CDR3 totals 14 residues. The V and J ends lost 4 bases and 0 bases respectively, with 7 bases between them.